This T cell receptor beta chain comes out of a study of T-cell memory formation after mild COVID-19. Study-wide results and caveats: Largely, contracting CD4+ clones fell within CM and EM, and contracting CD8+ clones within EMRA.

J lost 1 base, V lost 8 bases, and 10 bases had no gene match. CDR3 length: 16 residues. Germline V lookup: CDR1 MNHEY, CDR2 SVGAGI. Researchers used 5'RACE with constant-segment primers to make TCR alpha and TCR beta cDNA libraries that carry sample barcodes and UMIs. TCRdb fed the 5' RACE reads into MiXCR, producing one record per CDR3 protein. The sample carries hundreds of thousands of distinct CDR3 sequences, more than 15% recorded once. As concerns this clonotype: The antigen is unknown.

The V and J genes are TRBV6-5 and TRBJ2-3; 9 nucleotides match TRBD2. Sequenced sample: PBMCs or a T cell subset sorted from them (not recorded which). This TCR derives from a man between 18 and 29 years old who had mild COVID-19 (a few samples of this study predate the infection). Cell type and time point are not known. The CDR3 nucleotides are TGTGCCAGCCATGTCCGCTCTAGCGGGGGCACAGATACGCAGTATTTT. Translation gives CASHVRSSGGTDTQYF.